This T cell receptor (beta chain) was obtained from a study of T cell changes during pregnancy in multiple sclerosis. TCRdb's table, derived via immunoSEQ multiplex PCR, lists solely in-frame clones and lacks some. The data contain some 94,000 clones, roughly 90% of them seen just once; the ten biggest clones take up about 1.5%. There are 15 residues in the CDR3. Germline values: CDR1 SGHNT, CDR2 YYREEE (reference sequence). Unmatched junction bases numbered 12, after V lost 4 bases and J lost 5 bases. The chain is built from TRBV5-4 and TRBJ2-7; TRBD1 agrees at 7 bases. Specimen: peripheral blood, collected in the first trimester of pregnancy. The receptor was isolated from a female donor with multiple sclerosis, enrolled in a pregnancy study. CDR3 nucleotide sequence: TGTGCCAGCAGCAAAGGACAGGTGACCCAAAACGAGCAGTACTTC. Residues: CASSKGQVTQNEQYF.